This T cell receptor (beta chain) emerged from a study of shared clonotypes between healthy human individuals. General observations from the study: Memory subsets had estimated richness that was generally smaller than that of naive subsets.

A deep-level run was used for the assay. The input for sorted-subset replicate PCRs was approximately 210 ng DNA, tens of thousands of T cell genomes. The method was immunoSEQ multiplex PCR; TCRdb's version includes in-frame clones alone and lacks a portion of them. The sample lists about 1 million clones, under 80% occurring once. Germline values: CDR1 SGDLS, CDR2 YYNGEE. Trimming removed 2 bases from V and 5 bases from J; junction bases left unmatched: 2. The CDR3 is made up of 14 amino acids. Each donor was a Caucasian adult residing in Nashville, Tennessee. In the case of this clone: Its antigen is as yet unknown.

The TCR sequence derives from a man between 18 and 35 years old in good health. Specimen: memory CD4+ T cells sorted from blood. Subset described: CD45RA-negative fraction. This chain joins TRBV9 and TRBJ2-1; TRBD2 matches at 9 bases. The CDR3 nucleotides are TGTGCCAGCAGCGTTAGCGGGGGAAACAATGAGCAGTTCTTC. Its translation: CASSVSGGNNEQFF.